The next 19 T cell receptor beta chains were all read from a single sample in a study of Graves' ophthalmopathy and Graves' hyperthyroidism (dated by TCRdb to between 2017 and 2018). Sequencing relied on an Illumina HiSeq 2000. For repertoire sequencing, the TCR beta CDR3 regions were amplified from RNA transcripts. The first round was an RT-PCR using HTBI primers with the Qiagen OneStep RT-PCR kit, and this first round was followed by a second-round multiplex PCR, then size selection and purification. Using fastp trimming at Q25 and MiXCR clonotype assembly, TCRdb reanalyzed the public sequencing data and kept in-frame beta chains. Each record represents a unique CDR3 protein, reported with the most common genes and DNA among its rows. For this sample the table gives about 400,000 distinct CDR3 sequences, of which approximately 16% were detected only once. The ten top clones hold 1.6% of the sample.

Sequenced input: peripheral blood. These receptors all come from a young woman with Graves' ophthalmopathy. Donor details come from another sample of the same person, matched by shared clones.

At least ten counts were recorded for this clonotype. V and J are TRBV15 and TRBJ2-2; D unclear. Germline CDR1 and CDR2: LNHNV and YYDKDF (reference sequence). CDR3 length: 15 amino acids. The ends were cut back, 1 base at V and 9 bases at J, with 15 bases in the middle. The CDR3 is CATSRGGSRTRELFF. Here the CDR3 DNA reads TGTGCCACCAGCAGAGGTGGGTCCCGGACCCGGGAGCTGTTTTTT.

In this sample, this clonotype turned up many times. The chain joins TRBV20-1 to TRBJ2-7; 10 bases agree with TRBD2. J gave up 0 bases and V 3 bases, and 8 bases lay outside the gene matches. The CDR3 has 16 amino acids. The V gene's germline CDR1 is DFQATT and CDR2 SNEGSKA (reference sequence). CDR3 nucleotide sequence: TGCAGTGCTAGTACCCTAGCGGGAGCTCACTCCTACGAGCAGTACTTC. Translating gives CSASTLAGAHSYEQYF.

In its sample, this clonotype was seen many times. The chain has TRBV6-1 and TRBJ2-7; no clear D gene. This CDR3 is 16 amino acids long. Per germline, CDR1 MNHNS and CDR2 SASEGT. Trimming shortened V by 2 bases and J by 4 bases, and 18 bases separated the two germline ends. This chain's CDR3 is CASSETPPAREYEQYF. CDR3 bases: TGTGCCAGCAGTGAAACTCCCCCGGCCAGAGAGTACGAGCAGTACTTC.

At least ten counts were recorded for this clonotype. This CDR3 reads CSSGDLNTEAFF. The CDR3 DNA reads as TGCAGCTCTGGAGACCTGAACACTGAAGCTTTCTTT. The chain combines TRBV29-1 with TRBJ1-1, with D hard to call. The V end lost 8 bases, the J end lost 0 bases, and 10 bases lay between the germline ends. CDR3 length equals 12 residues. Germline values: CDR1 SQVTM, CDR2 ANQGSEA.

This clonotype was counted many times. The gene calls are TRBV7-2 and TRBJ2-7; TRBD2 agrees at 7 bases. The trim removed 2 bases at V and 2 bases at J, leaving 9 bases unmatched. The length of the CDR3 is 16 residues. Germline CDR1 reads SGHTA; CDR2 reads FQGNSA. CDR3 in DNA: TGTGCCAGCAGCTTAACGGGGGGATCCTCCACCTACGAGCAGTACTTC. Encoded protein: CASSLTGGSSTYEQYF.

This clonotype was picked up many times. J is TRBJ1-2 and V is TRBV5-4; D not certain. Germline loops: CDR1 SGHNT, CDR2 YYREEE (reference sequence). Trimming left V 0 bases short and J 0 bases short, with 15 bases between. The CDR3 length is 17 residues. DNA of the CDR3: TGTGCCAGCAGCTTGGAAGACGTCCACTCTGCTAACTATGGCTACACCTTC. Translation gives CASSLEDVHSANYGYTF.

For this clonotype: A single base separates this from a much larger clone, so it may be a read error. The CDR3 end shows no conserved phenylalanine or tryptophan, and so a read error is likely. The V call is TRBV7-2, the J call TRBJ2-2; tentatively, D is TRBD2 (6 bases). V shed 0 bases and J shed 5 bases, with 10 bases lying between them. The CDR3 loop spans 15 amino acids. In germline, CDR1 is SGHTA, CDR2 FQGNSA. The CDR3 DNA sequence: TGTGCCAGCAGCTTAGCGGGACTTTGGACCGGGGAGCTGTTTCTT. This gives the protein CASSLAGLWTGELFL.

Many counts were recorded for this clonotype. The J gene is TRBJ1-1, the V gene TRBV12-3 or TRBV12-4, with a possible D match to TRBD1 (5 bases). Trimming shortened V by 3 bases and J by 0 bases, and 17 bases separated the two germline ends. The CDR3 has 17 amino acids. CDR3 amino acids: CASSFLAGRKMNTEAFF. In DNA, the CDR3 is TGTGCCAGCAGTTTCCTGGCAGGGCGCAAAATGAACACTGAAGCTTTCTTT.

This clonotype was observed many times. V is TRBV28 and J is TRBJ1-3, with 7 bases fitting TRBD1. Germline values: CDR1 MDHEN, CDR2 SYDVKM. This CDR3 contains 17 residues. V shed 1 base, J shed 0 bases, and the junction held 6 bases outside the gene matches. The CDR3 region is CASSLFPGQLSGNTIYF. The CDR3 DNA reads as TGTGCCAGCAGTTTATTCCCGGGACAGCTCTCTGGAAACACCATATATTTT.

This clonotype was seen ten or more times. The CDR3 region is CSAWTDSYEQYF. The CDR3 region has the DNA TGCAGCGCCTGGACAGACTCCTACGAGCAGTACTTC. The gene calls are TRBV29-1 and TRBJ2-7; D is possibly TRBD1 (6 bases). The V end lost 7 bases, the J end lost 0 bases, and 10 bases lay between the germline ends. CDR3 length: 12 amino acids. Looked up from germline, CDR1 is SQVTM and CDR2 is ANQGSEA.

This clonotype was detected many times. The chain joins TRBV30 to TRBJ2-2; perhaps TRBD1 as D (5 bases). Trimming took 0 bases from V and 5 from J, leaving 7 bases between them. The CDR3 runs to 13 residues. Per the germline V gene, CDR1 is GTSNPN and CDR2 is SVGIG (reference sequence). The CDR3, as DNA: TGTGCCTGGAGTGTAGGGGTTACCGGGGAGCTGTTTTTT. Translating gives CAWSVGVTGELFF.

This clonotype was found many times. J is TRBJ2-7 and V is TRBV10-3; TRBD2 agrees at 12 bases. With 3 bases clipped from V and 2 bases from J, the junction kept 2 bases outside the gene matches. The CDR3 loop spans 15 amino acids. From germline, CDR1 is ENHRY and CDR2 SYGVKD. This CDR3 is CAISEPSGGAYEQYF. CDR3 DNA sequence: TGTGCCATCAGTGAACCTAGCGGGGGGGCCTACGAGCAGTACTTC.

This clonotype was observed many times. This chain uses TRBV6-5 with TRBJ1-5, with D possibly being TRBD1 (5 bases). Germline V CDR1 and CDR2: MNHEY, SVGAGI. This CDR3 spans 15 amino acids. V lost 2 bases to trimming and J lost 4 bases, with 12 bases between them. The CDR3 DNA reads TGTGCCAGCAGTTACCCCGGGACTGAGAATCAGCCCCAGCATTTT. It specifies CASSYPGTENQPQHF.

In its sample, this clonotype was seen many times. The chain couples TRBV6-6 to TRBJ2-7, with 14 bases lining up with TRBD2. Unmatched junction bases numbered 11, after V lost 6 bases and J lost 4 bases. This CDR3 spans 17 amino acids. Per germline, CDR1 MNHNY and CDR2 SVGAGI (reference sequence). The CDR3 DNA reads TGTGCCAGCAGGAGGACTAGCGGGAGGACTGCACTATACGAGCAGTACTTC. Its translation is CASRRTSGRTALYEQYF.

This clonotype was seen many times. The gene calls are TRBV10-1 and TRBJ2-7; D ambiguous. Germline CDR1 reads WNHNN; CDR2 reads SYGVQD (reference sequence). V was shortened by 0 bases and J by 3 bases, with 9 bases between the two germline ends. The CDR3 has 14 residues. CDR3 region: CASSESGSYYEQYF. The CDR3 nucleotides are TGCGCCAGCAGTGAGTCCGGCTCATACTACGAGCAGTACTTC.

In DNA form, the CDR3 reads TGTGCCACCAGTGACCTAGACAGGGGGAGAGGCTACACCTTC. It is translated as CATSDLDRGRGYTF. The V gene is TRBV24-1, the J gene TRBJ1-2; 9 nucleotides match TRBD1. The CDR3 has 14 residues. The trim removed 4 bases at V and 8 bases at J, leaving 7 bases unmatched. Germline V gene data show CDR1 as KGHDR and CDR2 as SFDVKD.

This clonotype was recorded at least ten times. The genes are TRBV9 and TRBJ1-3; possible D gene TRBD1, 5 bases. The ends were cut back, 0 bases at V and 4 bases at J, with 11 bases in the middle. CDR1 and CDR2 (germline): SGDLS, YYNGEE. This CDR3 is 15 amino acids long. CDR3 sequence: CASSVGGAPGNTIYF. CDR3 DNA sequence: TGTGCCAGCAGCGTAGGTGGGGCGCCGGGAAACACCATATATTTT.

This clonotype was picked up many times. In DNA form, the CDR3 reads TGTGCCAGCAGCCAACCCGAGGGGGGGGGCAATTCACCCCTCCACTTT. It encodes CASSQPEGGGNSPLHF. This chain connects TRBV4-2 to TRBJ1-6, with a possible D match to TRBD1 (6 bases). This CDR3 spans 16 amino acids. V gave up 2 bases and J gave up 7 bases, with 15 bases separating them. CDR1 LGHNA and CDR2 YNFKEQ come from the germline V gene.

A few counts support this clonotype. DNA for the CDR3: TGTGCCAGCAGCTTAGCGTCGGGTACCGGGGAGCTGTTTTTT. Translating it yields CASSLASGTGELFF. This chain uses TRBV7-2 with TRBJ2-2; D call uncertain. Per the germline V gene, CDR1 is SGHTA and CDR2 is FQGNSA. There are 14 residues in the CDR3. Trimming left V 0 bases short and J 5 bases short, with 7 bases between.